The 23 T cell receptor beta chains below come from one sample, sequenced in a study of T-cell reconstitution after alpha-beta-depleted transplantation in children. Preparation of the TCRbeta library involved a method that used unique molecular identifiers. Each CDR3 protein gets one entry after TCRdb re-called the PCR reads with MiXCR. The sample has some 240,000 distinct CDR3 sequences; 12% are singletons. The input for sequencing was PBMCs from the stem cell graft donor, taken from the stem cell graft. The source is a human donor who donated a stem cell graft to a child with acute lymphoblastic leukemia.

At least ten counts were recorded for this clonotype. V usage is TRBV7-2 and J usage is TRBJ2-3, with 7 bases identical to TRBD1. CDR3 length: 16 amino acids. Germline V CDR1 and CDR2: SGHTA, FQGNSA. V lost 1 base to trimming and J lost 0 bases; unmatched junction nucleotides: 4. The CDR3 is CASSLDRGASTDTQYF. DNA of the CDR3: TGTGCCAGCAGCTTAGACAGGGGCGCGAGCACAGATACGCAGTATTTT. Variable domain in full (rest from reference TRBV7-2 and TRBJ2-3): GAGVSQSPSNKVTEKGKDVELRCDPISGHTALYWYRQSLGQGLEFLIYFQGNSAPDKSGLPSDRFSAERTGGSVSTLTIQRTQQEDSAVYLCASSLDRGASTDTQYFGPGTRLTVL.

The table lists this clonotype with many counts. This rearrangement joins TRBV19 to TRBJ2-2; D unclear. V lost 6 bases, J lost 15 bases, and 17 bases lay in between. This CDR3 is built from 12 residues. Germline loops: CDR1 LNHDA, CDR2 SQIVND (reference sequence). CDR3 residues: CASRSPDGSVFF. The CDR3 DNA follows: TGTGCCAGTAGATCCCCTGACGGTTCGGTGTTTTTT.

The rearrangement links TRBV12-3 or TRBV12-4 to TRBJ2-7, with D perhaps matching TRBD2 (7 bases). V lost 9 bases and J lost 6, with 27 bases in between. This CDR3 contains 16 residues. The CDR3 spells CASRPERGGASSEQYF. CDR3 nucleotide sequence: TGTGCCAGTAGACCGGAAAGGGGGGGGGCAAGCTCCGAGCAGTACTTC.

CDR3 in amino acids: CASSIASGANTEAFF. In DNA, the CDR3 is TGTGCCAGTAGTATAGCGTCAGGTGCGAACACTGAAGCTTTCTTT. The rearrangement uses TRBV19 and TRBJ1-1; no reliable D call. Germline CDR1 is LNHDA and CDR2 is SQIVND (reference sequence). CDR3 length: 15 amino acids. V shed 1 base and J shed 1 base, with 10 bases lying between them.

The genes are TRBV30 and TRBJ2-1; D might be TRBD2 (5 bases). CDR3 length: 13 residues. V was pared by 1 base and J by 5 bases, with 9 bases between. Germline CDR1 GTSNPN, CDR2 SVGIG (reference sequence). CDR3 protein: CAWSARTHNEQFF. The DNA for the CDR3 is TGTGCCTGGAGTGCCCGGACTCACAATGAGCAGTTCTTC.

This clonotype was seen ten or more times. This rearrangement joins TRBV7-2 to TRBJ1-4, with D unclear. This CDR3 has 12 residues. Germline-derived CDR1 and CDR2 are SGHTA and FQGNSA. Trimming took 0 bases from V and 5 from J, leaving 1 base between them. CDR3: CASSLANEKLFF. For the CDR3, the DNA is TGTGCCAGCAGCTTAGCAAATGAAAAACTGTTTTTT.

This clonotype was seen many times. The chain joins TRBV20-1 to TRBJ2-5; TRBD1 aligns across 8 bases. Trimming took 2 bases from V and 1 from J; bases not matched to a gene: 6. Germline V gene data show CDR1 as DFQATT and CDR2 as SNEGSKA (reference sequence). CDR3 size: 15 residues. CDR3 loop: CSARWDRSSQETQYF. CDR3 in DNA: TGCAGTGCTAGATGGGACAGGTCCTCCCAAGAGACCCAGTACTTC.

Many counts were recorded for this clonotype. This chain uses TRBV10-3 with TRBJ2-5; D is perhaps TRBD1 or TRBD2 (6 bases each). This CDR3 contains 13 residues. Germline CDR1 reads ENHRY; CDR2 reads SYGVKD. The V gene lost 5 bases and the J gene lost 5 bases, with 12 bases spanning the gap. The DNA of the CDR3 is TGTGCCATCAGTAAGCAGGGGAGGGAGACCCAGTACTTC. The encoded protein is CAISKQGRETQYF.

This chain joins TRBV5-6 and TRBJ1-2; D is possibly TRBD1 (6 bases). There are 16 residues in the CDR3. V dropped 4 bases and J dropped 4 bases, with 20 bases sitting between them. Germline loops: CDR1 SGHDT, CDR2 YYEEEE. The CDR3 region has the DNA TGTGCCAGCAGCACCCGGGACAACCACATGGTCTATGGCTACACCTTC. This translates into CASSTRDNHMVYGYTF.

This clonotype came up many times. This chain connects TRBV5-1 to TRBJ2-3; 10 bases are shared with TRBD2. V shed 4 bases, J shed 4 bases, and the junction held 9 bases outside the gene matches. The CDR3 is 16 amino acids. Germline lookup yields CDR1 SGHRS and CDR2 YFSETQ. CDR3 sequence: CASSPIAGGAPDTQYF. CDR3 in DNA: TGCGCCAGCAGCCCGATAGCGGGGGGTGCTCCAGATACGCAGTATTTT.

This clonotype was observed a few times. CDR3 in DNA: TGTGCCAGCAGTGAATCAGATCACAATGGAAACACCATATATTTT. It encodes CASSESDHNGNTIYF. The chain couples TRBV6-1 to TRBJ1-3; no definite D call. The germline V and J ends were trimmed by 2 bases and 3 bases, with 11 bases remaining between them. Germline CDR1 and CDR2: MNHNS and SASEGT. CDR3 length equals 15 residues.

This clonotype was counted many times. The chain recombines TRBV4-2 with TRBJ1-2; 9 bases align to TRBD1. This CDR3 is built from 16 residues. Germline CDR1 reads LGHNA; CDR2 reads YNFKEQ. After removal of 3 bases from V and 4 bases from J, the junction contained 9 bases not matched to a gene. CDR3 DNA: TGTGCCAGCAGCCAGTTCCTGGACAGGGGCGGCTATGGCTACACCTTC. Translation: CASSQFLDRGGYGYTF.

This clonotype was picked up many times. The V gene is TRBV24-1, the J gene TRBJ2-3; no clear D gene. Germline CDR1 KGHDR, CDR2 SFDVKD. The CDR3 has 12 residues. V was cut by 4 bases and J by 6 bases, with 7 bases left in between. CDR3 coding DNA: TGTGCCACCAGTGACCGCAGGGATACGCAGTATTTT. This encodes CATSDRRDTQYF.

This clonotype has just a few counts. The rearrangement uses TRBV30 and TRBJ1-2; the match to TRBD1 covers 7 bases. CDR1 GTSNPN and CDR2 SVGIG come from the germline V gene (reference sequence). J gave up 2 bases and V 3 bases, and 3 bases lay outside the gene matches. The CDR3 has 13 amino acids. The chain's CDR3 is CAWRKGANYGYTF. In DNA, the CDR3 is TGTGCCTGGAGGAAGGGGGCGAACTATGGCTACACCTTC.

This clonotype has at least ten counts. The V gene is TRBV6-1, the J gene TRBJ2-3, with TRBD1 matching 11 bases. The CDR3 spans 13 residues. Germline V gene lookup returns CDR1 MNHNS and CDR2 SASEGT. V shed 8 bases, J shed 6 bases, and the junction held 4 bases outside the gene matches. CDR3 DNA: TGTGCCAGCGGACAGGGGGCATCGGATACGCAGTATTTT. Translated, it gives CASGQGASDTQYF.

Many counts were recorded for this clonotype. The chain joins TRBV10-3 to TRBJ1-4, with 10 bases that match TRBD1. Germline CDR1 reads ENHRY; CDR2 reads SYGVKD. V dropped 4 bases and J dropped 7; count of bases not matched to a gene: 6. The CDR3 spans 15 residues. The CDR3 reads CAISAPGTGAEKLFF. DNA of the CDR3: TGTGCCATCAGTGCCCCCGGGACAGGGGCTGAAAAACTGTTTTTT.

This clonotype was observed at least ten times. The V and J genes are TRBV6-5 and TRBJ1-4; tentative D call: TRBD1 (6 bases). Germline CDR1 and CDR2: MNHEY and SVGAGI. The CDR3 is made up of 15 amino acids. Trimming stripped 4 bases from V and 7 bases from J, with 16 bases between. In DNA form, the CDR3 reads TGTGCCAGCAGTTGGGGAACAGGGAGGGGTGAAAAACTGTTTTTT. Translated, it gives CASSWGTGRGEKLFF.

Comment on this clonotype: A much larger clone lies a single base off, so this may be a read error. The chain couples TRBV20-1 to TRBJ2-7; TRBD1 is a possible D gene (5 bases). Germline CDR1 reads DFQATT; CDR2 reads SNEGSKA (reference sequence). This CDR3 region has 14 residues. Deletions cut 4 bases from V and 4 bases from J, with 17 bases between. CDR3: CSAKKQDGAYEQYF. The DNA of the CDR3 is TGCAGTGCTAAAAAACAGGATGGGGCATACGAGCAGTACTTC.

This clonotype showed up many times. The chain carries TRBV7-2 and TRBJ1-1; 9 nucleotides line up with TRBD1. Losses at the gene ends were 5 bases for V and 5 bases for J; bases not matched to a gene: 15. There are 17 residues in the CDR3. Germline V gene sequence: CDR1 SGHTA, CDR2 FQGNSA. The CDR3 loop reads CASSRRTGVLGRTEAFF. CDR3 sequence (DNA): TGTGCCAGCAGCCGAAGGACAGGGGTCCTAGGGAGGACTGAAGCTTTCTTT.

Many counts were recorded for this clonotype. CDR3 sequence reads: CASSPLTSGEETQYF. The CDR3 DNA sequence: TGTGCCAGCAGTCCCCTGACTAGCGGGGAGGAGACCCAGTACTTC. The genes are TRBV25-1 and TRBJ2-5, with TRBD2 matching 11 bases. V dropped 5 bases and J dropped 5; count of bases not matched to a gene: 7. The CDR3 has 15 residues. Germline lookup yields CDR1 MGHDK and CDR2 SYGVNS.

This clonotype occurred many times. The chain uses TRBV10-3 and TRBJ1-6; 10 bases are shared with TRBD1. The CDR3 extends over 15 amino acids. The junction had 6 bases not matched to a gene; V was cut back by 3 bases and J by 10 bases. CDR1 is ENHRY and CDR2 is SYGVKD in the germline V gene. The CDR3 here is CAISDSGQGYSPLHF. In DNA form, the CDR3 reads TGTGCCATCAGTGATTCGGGACAGGGGTACTCACCCCTCCACTTT.

This chain joins TRBV7-2 and TRBJ2-7; 9 bases agree with TRBD1. Germline V gene sequence: CDR1 SGHTA, CDR2 FQGNSA. This CDR3 is 11 amino acids long. V shed 3 bases, J shed 12 bases, and the junction held 3 bases outside the gene matches. The CDR3 here is CASSLTGGLYF. The CDR3 DNA reads TGTGCCAGCAGCTTGACAGGGGGTTTGTACTTC.

V gene TRBV3-1 combines with J gene TRBJ2-2; 7 positions match TRBD1. V lost 4 bases to trimming and J lost 6 bases; unmatched junction nucleotides: 8. This CDR3 is built from 15 residues. Germline-derived CDR1 and CDR2 are LGHDT and YNNKEL (reference sequence). The chain's CDR3 is CASSLGTEGSGELFF. The CDR3 DNA reads TGTGCCAGCAGCCTCGGGACAGAGGGCTCCGGGGAGCTGTTTTTT.